This TCR beta chain appears in the sequencing data of a study of shared clonotypes between healthy human individuals. Whole-study findings and limits: On the whole, naive subsets had larger estimated richness than memory subsets had.

The ends were cut back, 2 bases at V and 0 bases at J, with 5 bases in the middle. Germline lookup yields CDR1 MGHRA and CDR2 YSYEKL. This CDR3 contains 13 residues. TCRdb's table, derived via immunoSEQ multiplex PCR, lists solely in-frame clones and lacks some. The sample has about 2.1 million clones; around 95% are singletons. Points on this clone: Its antigen is still unknown.

Cells designated naive CD8 were CD45RO-negative and were positively selected for CCR7, with terminally differentiated effector memory CD45RA+ cells excluded. Each sample came from a Caucasian adult donor living in Nashville, Tennessee. The V and J genes are TRBV4-1 and TRBJ2-7; D gene uncertain. The specimen was naive CD8+ T cells from PBMCs. The receptor was derived from a young man in good health. Some clones in this sample may be carry-over from other donors' samples. CDR3 protein: CASSQQSSYEQYF. The CDR3 nucleotides read TGCGCCAGCAGCCAACAGAGCTCCTACGAGCAGTACTTC.